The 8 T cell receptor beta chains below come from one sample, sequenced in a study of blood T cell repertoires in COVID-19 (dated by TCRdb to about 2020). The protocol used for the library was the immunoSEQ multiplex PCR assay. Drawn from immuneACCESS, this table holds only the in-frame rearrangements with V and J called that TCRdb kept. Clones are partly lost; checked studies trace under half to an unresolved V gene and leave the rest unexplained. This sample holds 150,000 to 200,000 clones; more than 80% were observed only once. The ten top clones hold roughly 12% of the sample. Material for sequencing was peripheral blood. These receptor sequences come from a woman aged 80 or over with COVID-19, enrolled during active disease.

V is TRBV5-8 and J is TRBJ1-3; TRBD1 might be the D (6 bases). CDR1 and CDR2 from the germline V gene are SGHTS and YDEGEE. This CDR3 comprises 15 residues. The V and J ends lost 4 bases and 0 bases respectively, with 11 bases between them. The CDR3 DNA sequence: TGTGCCAGCAGCCGGGACATTGGCTCTGGAAACACCATATATTTT. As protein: CASSRDIGSGNTIYF.

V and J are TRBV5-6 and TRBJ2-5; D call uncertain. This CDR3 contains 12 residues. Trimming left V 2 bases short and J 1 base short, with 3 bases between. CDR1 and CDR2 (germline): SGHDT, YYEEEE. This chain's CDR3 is CASSFFQETQYF. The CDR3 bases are TGTGCCAGCAGCTTCTTCCAAGAGACCCAGTACTTC.

The CDR3 DNA reads as TGCGCCAGCAGCCGGCCAGGGGTCCAAGAGACCCAGTACTTC. Translation: CASSRPGVQETQYF. This chain connects TRBV5-1 to TRBJ2-5; D is perhaps TRBD1 (6 bases). The germline V gene encodes CDR1 SGHRS and CDR2 YFSETQ. The CDR3 spans 14 residues. The ends were cut back, 4 bases at V and 1 base at J, with 11 bases in the middle.

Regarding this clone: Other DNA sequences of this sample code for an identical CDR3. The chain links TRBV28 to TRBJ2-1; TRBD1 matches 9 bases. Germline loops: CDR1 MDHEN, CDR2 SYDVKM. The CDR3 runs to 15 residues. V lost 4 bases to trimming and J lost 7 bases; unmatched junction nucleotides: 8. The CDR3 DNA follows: TGTGCCAGCAGTTCCTACAGGGGGCGGAGGAATGAGCAGTTCTTC. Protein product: CASSSYRGRRNEQFF.

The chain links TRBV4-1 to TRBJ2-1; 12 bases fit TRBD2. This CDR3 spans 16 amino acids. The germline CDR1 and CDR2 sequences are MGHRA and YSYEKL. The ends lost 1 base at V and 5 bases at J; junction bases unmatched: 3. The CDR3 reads CASSQALAGGNNEQFF. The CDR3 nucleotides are TGCGCCAGCAGCCAAGCACTAGCGGGGGGCAACAATGAGCAGTTCTTC.

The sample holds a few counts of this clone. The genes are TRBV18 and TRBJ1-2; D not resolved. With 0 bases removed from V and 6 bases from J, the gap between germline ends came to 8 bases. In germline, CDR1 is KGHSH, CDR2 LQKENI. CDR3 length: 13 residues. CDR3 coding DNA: TGTGCCAGCTCACCACCGAGCGAGGATGGCTACACCTTC. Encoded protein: CASSPPSEDGYTF. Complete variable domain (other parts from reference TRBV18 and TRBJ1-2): NAGVMQNPRHLVRRRGQEARLRCSPMKGHSHVYWYRQLPEEGLKFMVYLQKENIIDESGMPKERFSAEFPKEGPSILRIQQVVRGDSAAYFCASSPPSEDGYTFGSGTRLTVV.

The CDR3 DNA follows: TGTGCCAGCAGCCCCTTGCGGGGGGAGGGAGATACGCAGTATTTT. It translates to CASSPLRGEGDTQYF. The genes are TRBV3-1 (or the pseudogene TRBV3-2) and TRBJ2-3; TRBD2 aligns across 8 bases. Unmatched junction bases numbered 8, after V lost 4 bases and J lost 5 bases. The CDR3 is 15 residues long. CDR1 and CDR2 (germline): LGHDT, YNNKEL (reference sequence).

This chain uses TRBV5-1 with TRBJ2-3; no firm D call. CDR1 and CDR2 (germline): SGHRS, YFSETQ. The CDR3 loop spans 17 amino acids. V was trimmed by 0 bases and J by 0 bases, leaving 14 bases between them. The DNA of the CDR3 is TGCGCCAGCAGCTTGGGTCGGAGTAGCACTAGCACAGATACGCAGTATTTT. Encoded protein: CASSLGRSSTSTDTQYF.